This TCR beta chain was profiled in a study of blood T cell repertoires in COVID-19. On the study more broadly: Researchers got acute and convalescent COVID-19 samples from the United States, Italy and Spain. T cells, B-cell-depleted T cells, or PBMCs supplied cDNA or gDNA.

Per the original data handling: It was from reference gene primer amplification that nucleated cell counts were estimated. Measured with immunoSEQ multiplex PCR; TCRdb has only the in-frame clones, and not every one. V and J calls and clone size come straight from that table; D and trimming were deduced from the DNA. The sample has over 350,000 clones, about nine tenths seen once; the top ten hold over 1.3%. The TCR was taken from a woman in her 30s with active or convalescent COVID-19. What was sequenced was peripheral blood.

The CDR3 region has the DNA TGTGCCAGTAGTATAGGGACAGGGAACCTAGAGACCCAGTACTTC. This translates into CASSIGTGNLETQYF. The chain uses TRBV19 and TRBJ2-5, with 8 bases that match TRBD1. V shed 1 base and J 4 bases; nucleotides not matched to a gene: 5. CDR1 is LNHDA, CDR2 SQIVND, per germline (reference sequence). The length of the CDR3 is 15 residues.